One and the same sample provided the 27 T cell receptor beta chains below, sequenced in a study of blood T cell repertoires in COVID-19. Some clones are missing from TCRdb's copy, which holds only in-frame ones; the method was immunoSEQ multiplex PCR. The sample consists of just over 650,000 clones, around 89% of them appearing once. The sample was peripheral blood. These receptors were taken from a woman between 18 and 29 years old with acute or convalescent COVID-19.

The chain recombines TRBV4-1 with TRBJ1-6; D remains unclear. CDR3 size: 17 residues. V lost 1 base and J 0 bases, leaving 10 bases between the germline ends. CDR1 MGHRA and CDR2 YSYEKL come from the germline V gene. CDR3 amino acids: CASSQGSSSSYNSPLHF. The CDR3 coding sequence is TGCGCCAGCAGCCAAGGGTCTTCGAGCTCCTATAATTCACCCCTCCACTTT.

The chain couples TRBV11-3 to TRBJ2-3; D call uncertain. Trimming took 6 bases from V and 2 from J, leaving 15 bases between them. CDR1 and CDR2 (germline): SGHNT, YENEEA. The CDR3 is 15 amino acids. CDR3 loop: CASSNGPELTDTQYF. CDR3 DNA: TGTGCCAGCAGTAATGGGCCAGAACTCACAGATACGCAGTATTTT.

The gene calls are TRBV5-4 and TRBJ1-1, with TRBD1 as a possible D gene (6 bases). The V end was cut by 3 bases, the J end by 4 bases, with 19 bases between. The CDR3 length is 16 residues. Germline CDR1 and CDR2: SGHNT and YYREEE (reference sequence). CDR3 nucleotide sequence: TGTGCCAGCAGCTCCGAACAGGGAGTTGGTCGCACTGAAGCTTTCTTT. Protein sequence: CASSSEQGVGRTEAFF.

The chain employs TRBV7-9 and TRBJ1-1; D ambiguous. The CDR3 sequence is 13 residues long. The ends were cut back, 5 bases at V and 4 bases at J, with 11 bases in the middle. The germline gives CDR1 SEHNR, CDR2 FQNEAQ (reference sequence). The CDR3 here is CASSPRVATEAFF. DNA of the CDR3: TGTGCCAGCAGCCCTCGGGTTGCCACTGAAGCTTTCTTT.

CDR3 in amino acids: CASSFSGRSSYEQYF. DNA for the CDR3: TGTGCCAGCAGTTTCAGCGGGAGGAGCTCCTACGAGCAGTACTTC. J is TRBJ2-7 and V is TRBV3-1 (or the pseudogene TRBV3-2); 9 positions match TRBD2. The CDR3 is 15 amino acids. Germline assignment: CDR1 LGHDT and CDR2 YNNKEL (reference sequence). V shed 6 bases and J 0 bases; nucleotides not matched to a gene: 6.

The rearrangement links TRBV5-1 to TRBJ1-3; 8 bases align to TRBD1. The CDR3 runs to 17 residues. Germline V CDR1 and CDR2: SGHRS, YFSETQ. The junction had 9 bases not matched to a gene; V was cut back by 0 bases and J by 4 bases. Here the CDR3 reads CASSLAPGGQAGNTIYF. CDR3 nucleotide sequence: TGCGCCAGCAGCTTGGCGCCTGGGGGACAGGCCGGAAACACCATATATTTT.

This rearrangement joins TRBV6-5 to TRBJ1-3; D remains unclear. In germline, CDR1 is MNHEY, CDR2 SVGAGI. The CDR3 totals 13 residues. Trimming cost V 6 bases and J 1 base, with 7 bases left between them. The CDR3 nucleotides are TGTGCCAGCAGGACTTCTTCTGGAAACACCATATATTTT. Its translation: CASRTSSGNTIYF.

The chain combines TRBV6-4 with TRBJ1-2; 9 bases fit TRBD1. With V trimmed by 4 bases and J by 4 bases, 4 bases remained unmatched. This CDR3 has 14 amino acids. CDR1 and CDR2 from the germline V gene are MRHNA and SNTAGT. The chain's CDR3 is CASSGQGEGYGYTF. CDR3 nucleotide sequence: TGTGCCAGCAGTGGACAGGGGGAAGGCTATGGCTACACCTTC.

The V gene is TRBV12-5, the J gene TRBJ1-2; perhaps TRBD1 as D (6 bases). This CDR3 contains 15 residues. The V end lost 2 bases, the J end lost 4 bases, and 14 bases lay between the germline ends. Germline V gene lookup returns CDR1 LGHNT and CDR2 FRNRAP. The CDR3: CASGLPYVQGYGYTF. The CDR3 region has the DNA TGTGCTAGTGGTTTGCCCTACGTACAGGGCTATGGCTACACCTTC.

The gene calls are TRBV10-3 and TRBJ2-3; 9 bases align to TRBD2. Germline-derived CDR1 and CDR2 are ENHRY and SYGVKD. The CDR3 loop spans 15 amino acids. Trimming took 6 bases from V and 0 from J; bases not matched to a gene: 4. CDR3 loop: CAISKTSGSTDTQYF. The CDR3, as DNA: TGTGCCATCAGCAAGACTAGCGGAAGCACAGATACGCAGTATTTT.

The CDR3 loop reads CASSLRRDRGIMEQFF. The CDR3 bases are TGTGCCAGCAGCTTACGGCGGGACAGGGGCATCATGGAGCAGTTCTTC. The rearrangement uses TRBV7-2 and TRBJ2-1; 10 nucleotides match TRBD1. The ends lost 2 bases at V and 10 bases at J; junction bases unmatched: 11. In germline, CDR1 is SGHTA, CDR2 FQGNSA. CDR3 size: 16 residues.

This clone was counted once. The genes are TRBV19 and TRBJ1-2; tentatively, D is TRBD1 (5 bases). The CDR3 sequence is 15 residues long. V gave up 3 bases and J gave up 1 base, with 12 bases separating them. Germline CDR1 LNHDA, CDR2 SQIVND (reference sequence). The CDR3 bases are TGTGCCAGTAGTATGCGACAGATTAATAACTATGGCTACACCTTC. Encoded protein: CASSMRQINNYGYTF.

About this clone: This sample also contains other DNA sequences that code for the same CDR3. This sequence joins TRBV4-1 and TRBJ1-2, with 11 nucleotides matching TRBD1. The CDR3 runs 14 residues. Unmatched junction bases numbered 3, after V lost 2 bases and J lost 7 bases. Per germline, CDR1 MGHRA and CDR2 YSYEKL. The CDR3 here is CASSQPGTGGGYTF. The CDR3 coding sequence is TGCGCCAGCAGCCAACCCGGGACAGGGGGTGGCTACACCTTC.

This rearrangement joins TRBV19 to TRBJ1-5; possible D gene TRBD1, 6 bases. Germline CDR1 and CDR2: LNHDA and SQIVND (reference sequence). With 6 bases removed from V and 8 bases from J, the gap between germline ends came to 11 bases. This CDR3 comprises 12 residues. CDR3 protein: CASRAGDEPQHF. For the CDR3, the DNA is TGTGCCAGTAGGGCAGGGGATGAGCCCCAGCATTTT. The entire variable domain, with the rest obtained from reference TRBV19 and TRBJ1-5, is as follows: DGGITQSPKYLFRKEGQNVTLSCEQNLNHDAMYWYRQDPGQGLRLIYYSQIVNDFQKGDIAEGYSVSREKKESFPLTVTSAQKNPTAFYLCASRAGDEPQHFGDGTRLSIL.

A remark on this clone: Its ends do not fully match the called genes, so a read error is possible. The rearrangement links TRBV6-5 to TRBJ1-1; no clear D. The CDR3 sequence is 14 residues long. CDR1 is MNHEY and CDR2 is SVGAGI in the germline V gene. The CDR3 sequence is CASSYQKLMTGAFF. CDR3 DNA: TGTGCCAGCAGTTACCAAAAATTAATGACTGGAGCTTTCTTT.

The V call is TRBV5-1, the J call TRBJ2-1, with TRBD2 matching over 13 bases. The V gene's germline CDR1 is SGHRS and CDR2 YFSETQ. The CDR3 covers 14 residues. V was pared by 6 bases and J by 8 bases, with 5 bases of the junction left unmatched. The CDR3 coding sequence is TGCGCCAGCACACGGACTAGCGGGGGCGATGAGCAGTTCTTC. The encoded protein is CASTRTSGGDEQFF.

This clone was counted once. The chain joins TRBV3-1 (or the pseudogene TRBV3-2) to TRBJ1-2; D is undetermined. Germline lookup yields CDR1 LGHDT and CDR2 YNNKEL (reference sequence). V lost 1 base to trimming and J lost 5 bases, with 5 bases between them. The CDR3 is made up of 12 amino acids. Here the CDR3 DNA reads TGTGCCAGCAGCCAAGGAGCTTATGGCTACACCTTC. This sequence encodes CASSQGAYGYTF.

The CDR3 DNA follows: TGCGCCAGCAGCCAAGATGAGGGGGGCGGGGGTTTCAACACAGATACGCAGTATTTT. Translation gives CASSQDEGGGGFNTDTQYF. The J gene is TRBJ2-3, the V gene TRBV4-1; possibly TRBD2 for D (7 bases). Between the trimmed V and J ends, which lost 0 bases and 2 bases, there was a span of 21 bases. CDR3 length: 19 residues. Germline CDR1 is MGHRA and CDR2 is YSYEKL.

This clone was seen only a few times. This chain joins TRBV7-9 and TRBJ1-1; tentatively, D is TRBD1 (6 bases). The germline V and J ends were trimmed by 4 bases and 7 bases, with 13 bases remaining between them. The CDR3 has 13 amino acids. CDR1 is SEHNR and CDR2 is FQNEAQ in the germline V gene (reference sequence). CDR3 sequence: CASSSKWDIEAFF. The CDR3 DNA follows: TGTGCCAGCAGCTCGAAATGGGACATTGAAGCTTTCTTT.

The V call is TRBV7-8, the J call TRBJ2-7; 7 positions match TRBD1. Per germline, CDR1 SGHVS and CDR2 FQNEAQ. This CDR3 has 16 amino acids. Trimming at V came to 5 bases and at J to 2 bases, leaving 12 bases not matched to a gene. CDR3 region: CASSPQIDRAAYEQYF. The CDR3 bases are TGTGCCAGCAGCCCCCAAATCGACAGGGCAGCCTACGAGCAGTACTTC.

The chain recombines TRBV19 with TRBJ1-2; the D gene is possibly TRBD1 (5 bases). Deletions cut 8 bases from V and 4 bases from J, with 20 bases between. This CDR3 has 15 amino acids. CDR1 is LNHDA and CDR2 is SQIVND in the germline V gene (reference sequence). The CDR3 DNA reads TGTGCCAGTTCTAAAAGAGACAGCCCCCGCTATGGCTACACCTTC. It codes for CASSKRDSPRYGYTF.

This clone was picked up a small number of times. The J gene is TRBJ2-7, the V gene TRBV14; 7 bases agree with TRBD1. From germline, CDR1 is SGHDN and CDR2 FVKESK. The trim removed 4 bases at V and 7 bases at J, leaving 4 bases unmatched. This CDR3 is built from 12 residues. The CDR3 DNA follows: TGTGCCAGCAGCCGGACAGGCTGGGAGCAGTACTTC. It translates to CASSRTGWEQYF.

The V and J genes are TRBV6-4 and TRBJ1-6; TRBD1 aligns across 8 bases. The ends lost 8 bases at V and 10 bases at J; junction bases unmatched: 7. The CDR3 extends over 13 amino acids. The germline CDR1 and CDR2 sequences are MRHNA and SNTAGT. The chain's CDR3 is CASPAGGLSPLHF. CDR3 in DNA: TGTGCCAGCCCCGCAGGGGGCCTCTCACCCCTCCACTTT.

The V call is TRBV4-1, the J call TRBJ1-2; perhaps TRBD1 as D (5 bases). The CDR3 has 15 residues. The V gene's germline CDR1 is MGHRA and CDR2 YSYEKL. Trimming left V 4 bases short and J 4 bases short, with 16 bases between. CDR3 nucleotides: TGCGCCAGCAGCCTTTCTGACTCCAGGGTCTATGGCTACACCTTC. Its protein is CASSLSDSRVYGYTF.

V usage is TRBV5-1 and J usage is TRBJ1-2; no definite D call. This CDR3 spans 15 amino acids. Germline assignment: CDR1 SGHRS and CDR2 YFSETQ. With 5 bases removed from V and 6 bases from J, the gap between germline ends came to 20 bases. The CDR3 reads CASRHGQESFDGYTF. DNA for the CDR3: TGCGCCAGCAGACATGGCCAGGAAAGCTTTGATGGCTACACCTTC.

The chain recombines TRBV3-1 (or the pseudogene TRBV3-2) with TRBJ2-3; D is undetermined. The CDR3 is 13 residues long. V was shortened by 4 bases and J by 4 bases, with 9 bases between the two germline ends. The germline V gene has CDR1 LGHDT and CDR2 YNNKEL (reference sequence). CDR3 nucleotides: TGTGCCAGCAGCCCAATTATAGCAGATACGCAGTATTTT. Residues: CASSPIIADTQYF.

In regard to this clone: Other DNA sequences in the same sample also yield this CDR3. This chain links TRBV24-1 with TRBJ2-5, with D hard to call. Germline V lookup: CDR1 KGHDR, CDR2 SFDVKD. This CDR3 has 12 residues. V lost 1 base and J lost 5, with 4 bases in between. The CDR3 here is CATSDFLETQYF. CDR3 bases: TGTGCCACCAGTGATTTCCTGGAGACCCAGTACTTC.